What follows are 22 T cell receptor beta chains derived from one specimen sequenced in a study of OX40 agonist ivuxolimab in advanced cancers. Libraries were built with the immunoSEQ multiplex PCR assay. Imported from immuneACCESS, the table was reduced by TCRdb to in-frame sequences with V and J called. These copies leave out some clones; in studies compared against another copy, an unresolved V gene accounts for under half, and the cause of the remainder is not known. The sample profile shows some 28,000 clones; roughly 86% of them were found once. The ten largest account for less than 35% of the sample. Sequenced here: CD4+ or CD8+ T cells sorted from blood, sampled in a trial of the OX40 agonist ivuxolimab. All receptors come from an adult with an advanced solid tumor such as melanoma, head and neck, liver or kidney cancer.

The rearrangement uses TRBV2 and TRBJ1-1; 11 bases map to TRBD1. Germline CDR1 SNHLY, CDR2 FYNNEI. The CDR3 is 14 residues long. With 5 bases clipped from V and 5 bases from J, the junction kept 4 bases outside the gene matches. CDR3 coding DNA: TGTGCCAGCAGTCCCGGGACAGGGGGTACTGAAGCTTTCTTT. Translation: CASSPGTGGTEAFF.

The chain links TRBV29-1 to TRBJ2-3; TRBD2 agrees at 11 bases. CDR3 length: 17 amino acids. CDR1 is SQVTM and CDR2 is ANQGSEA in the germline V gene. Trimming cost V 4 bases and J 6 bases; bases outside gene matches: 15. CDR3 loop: CSVAADWTSGLSDTQYF. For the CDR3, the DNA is TGCAGCGTTGCCGCCGACTGGACTAGCGGGCTTTCGGATACGCAGTATTTT.

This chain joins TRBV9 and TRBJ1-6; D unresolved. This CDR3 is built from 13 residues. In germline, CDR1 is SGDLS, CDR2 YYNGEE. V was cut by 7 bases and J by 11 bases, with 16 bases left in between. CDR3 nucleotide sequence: TGTGCCAGCTCCCCAGAAGGACCCCCACCCCTCCACTTT. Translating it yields CASSPEGPPPLHF.

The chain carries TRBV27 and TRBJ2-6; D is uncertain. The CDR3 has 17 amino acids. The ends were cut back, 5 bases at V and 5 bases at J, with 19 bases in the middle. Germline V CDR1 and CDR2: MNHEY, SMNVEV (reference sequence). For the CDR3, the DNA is TGTGCCAGCAGTACCTTAGGGCTACAAAGTCGGGCCAACGTCCTGACTTTC. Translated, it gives CASSTLGLQSRANVLTF.

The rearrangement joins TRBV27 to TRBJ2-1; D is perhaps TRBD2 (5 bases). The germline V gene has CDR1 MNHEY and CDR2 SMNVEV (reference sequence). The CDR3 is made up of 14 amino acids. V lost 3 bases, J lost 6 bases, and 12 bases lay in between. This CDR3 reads CASSFPGSVNEQFF. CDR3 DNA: TGTGCCAGCAGTTTTCCGGGATCGGTCAATGAGCAGTTCTTC.

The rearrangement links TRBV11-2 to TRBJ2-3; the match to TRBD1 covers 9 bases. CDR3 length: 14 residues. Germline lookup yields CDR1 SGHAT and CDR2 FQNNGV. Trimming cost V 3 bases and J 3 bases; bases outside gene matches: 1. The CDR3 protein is CASSLGQGTDTQYF. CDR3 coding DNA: TGTGCCAGCAGCTTGGGACAGGGAACAGATACGCAGTATTTT.

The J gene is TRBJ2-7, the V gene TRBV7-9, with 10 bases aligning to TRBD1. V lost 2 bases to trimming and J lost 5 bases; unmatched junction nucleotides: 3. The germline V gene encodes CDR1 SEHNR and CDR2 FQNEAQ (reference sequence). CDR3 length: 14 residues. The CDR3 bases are TGTGCCAGCAGCTTATGGGACAGGGGCCACGAGCAGTACTTC. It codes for CASSLWDRGHEQYF.

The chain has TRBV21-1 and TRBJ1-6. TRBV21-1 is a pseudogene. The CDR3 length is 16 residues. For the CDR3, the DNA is TGTGCCAGCAGCTCCACCATGAGCTCCTATAATTCACCCCTCCACTTT. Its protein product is CASSSTMSSYNSPLHF.

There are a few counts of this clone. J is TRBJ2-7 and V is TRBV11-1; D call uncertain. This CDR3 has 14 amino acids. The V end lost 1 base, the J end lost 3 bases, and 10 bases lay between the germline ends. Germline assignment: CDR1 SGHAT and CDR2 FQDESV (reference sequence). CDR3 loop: CASSLDWTVYEQYF. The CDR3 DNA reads TGTGCCAGCAGCTTAGATTGGACGGTCTACGAGCAGTACTTC.

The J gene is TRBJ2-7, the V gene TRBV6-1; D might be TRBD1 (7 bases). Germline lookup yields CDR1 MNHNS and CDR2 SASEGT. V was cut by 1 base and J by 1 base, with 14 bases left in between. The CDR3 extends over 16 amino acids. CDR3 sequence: CASSEGPGGISYEQYF. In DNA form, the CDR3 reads TGTGCCAGCAGTGAAGGGCCAGGGGGGATTTCCTACGAGCAGTACTTC.

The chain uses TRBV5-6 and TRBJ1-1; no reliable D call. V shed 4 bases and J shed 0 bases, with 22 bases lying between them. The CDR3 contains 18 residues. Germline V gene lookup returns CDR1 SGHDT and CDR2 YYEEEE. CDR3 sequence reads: CASSHSAPDDVMNTEAFF. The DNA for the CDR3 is TGTGCCAGCAGCCATTCAGCACCGGACGACGTCATGAACACTGAAGCTTTCTTT.

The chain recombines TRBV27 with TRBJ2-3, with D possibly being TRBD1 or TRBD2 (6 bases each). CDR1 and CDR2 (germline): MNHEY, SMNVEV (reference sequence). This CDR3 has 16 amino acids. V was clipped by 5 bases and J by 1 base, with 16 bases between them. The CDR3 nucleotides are TGTGCCAGCAGTCCGTGGAATGGGGGGCGCACAGATACGCAGTATTTT. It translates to CASSPWNGGRTDTQYF.

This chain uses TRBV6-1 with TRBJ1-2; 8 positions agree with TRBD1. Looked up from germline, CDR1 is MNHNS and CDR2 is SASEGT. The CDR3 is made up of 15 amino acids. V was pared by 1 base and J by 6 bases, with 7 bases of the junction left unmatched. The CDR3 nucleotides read TGTGCCAGCAGTGAAGTGTGGACAGGGAAAGATGGCTACACCTTC. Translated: CASSEVWTGKDGYTF.

In DNA form, the CDR3 reads TGCGCCAGCAGCTTGGCCGGGGACAGACGTGAAAAACTGTTTTTT. It translates to CASSLAGDRREKLFF. The chain is built from TRBV5-1 and TRBJ1-4; 7 bases map to TRBD1. Per germline, CDR1 SGHRS and CDR2 YFSETQ. CDR3 length: 15 residues. The ends lost 0 bases at V and 7 bases at J; junction bases unmatched: 6.

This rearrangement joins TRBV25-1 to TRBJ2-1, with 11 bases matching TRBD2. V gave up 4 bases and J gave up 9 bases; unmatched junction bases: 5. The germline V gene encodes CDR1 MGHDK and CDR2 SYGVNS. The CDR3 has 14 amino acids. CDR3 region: CASSVETSGAEQFF. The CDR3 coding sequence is TGTGCCAGCAGTGTAGAGACTAGCGGGGCTGAGCAGTTCTTC.

CDR3 coding DNA: TGCGCCAGCAGTGAGGTGGTCAGGGTTCGCGAGCAGTACTTC. Translated: CASSEVVRVREQYF. The chain employs TRBV10-1 and TRBJ2-7; the D gene is possibly TRBD1 (5 bases). The CDR3 has 14 amino acids. Germline values: CDR1 WNHNN, CDR2 SYGVQD (reference sequence). V was clipped by 2 bases and J by 6 bases, with 14 bases between them.

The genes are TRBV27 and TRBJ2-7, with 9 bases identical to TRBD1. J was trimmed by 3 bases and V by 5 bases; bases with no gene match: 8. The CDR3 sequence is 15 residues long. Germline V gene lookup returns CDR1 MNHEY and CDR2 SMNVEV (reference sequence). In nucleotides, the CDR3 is TGTGCCAGCAGTCCCGGACAGGGGTACTTCTACGAGCAGTACTTC. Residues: CASSPGQGYFYEQYF.

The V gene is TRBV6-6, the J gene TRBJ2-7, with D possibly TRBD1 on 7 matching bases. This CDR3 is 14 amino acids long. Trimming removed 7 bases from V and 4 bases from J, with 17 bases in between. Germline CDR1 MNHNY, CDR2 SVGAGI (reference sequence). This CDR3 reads CASNIGGGPYEQYF. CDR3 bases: TGTGCCAGCAATATCGGAGGGGGCCCGTACGAGCAGTACTTC.

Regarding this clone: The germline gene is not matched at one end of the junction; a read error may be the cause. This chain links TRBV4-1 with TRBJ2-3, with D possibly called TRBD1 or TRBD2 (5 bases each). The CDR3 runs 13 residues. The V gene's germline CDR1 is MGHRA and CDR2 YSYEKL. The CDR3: CASSQEGVGDPIF. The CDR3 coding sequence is TGCGCCAGCAGCCAAGAGGGGGTGGGGGACCCGATATTT.

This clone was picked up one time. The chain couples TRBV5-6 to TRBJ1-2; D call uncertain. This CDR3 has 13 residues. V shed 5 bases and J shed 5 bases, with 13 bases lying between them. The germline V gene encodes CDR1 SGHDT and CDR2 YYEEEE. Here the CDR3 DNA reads TGTGCCAGCAGTAGGGAAACAGTGTATGGCTACACCTTC. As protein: CASSRETVYGYTF.

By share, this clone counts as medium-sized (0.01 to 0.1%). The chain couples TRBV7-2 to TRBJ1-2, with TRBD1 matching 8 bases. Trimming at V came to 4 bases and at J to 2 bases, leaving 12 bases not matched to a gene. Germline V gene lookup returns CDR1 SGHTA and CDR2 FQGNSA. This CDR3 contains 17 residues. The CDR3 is CASSYLRGPSGNYGYTF. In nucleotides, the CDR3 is TGTGCCAGCAGCTACCTCAGGGGGCCTTCAGGGAACTATGGCTACACCTTC. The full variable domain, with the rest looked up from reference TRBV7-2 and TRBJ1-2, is GAGVSQSPSNKVTEKGKDVELRCDPISGHTALYWYRQSLGQGLEFLIYFQGNSAPDKSGLPSDRFSAERTGGSVSTLTIQRTQQEDSAVYLCASSYLRGPSGNYGYTFGSGTRLTVV.

DNA of the CDR3: TGTGCCAGCAGCTTAGCGGGAAGTAATGAAAAACTGTTTTTT. This gives the protein CASSLAGSNEKLFF. The chain carries TRBV7-2 and TRBJ1-4; D unresolved. This CDR3 has 14 amino acids. Germline V gene lookup returns CDR1 SGHTA and CDR2 FQGNSA. Trimming took off 0 bases at V and 4 bases at J, with 6 bases between the two ends.